The 23 T cell receptor beta chains listed next were all sequenced from one sample in a study of blood T cell repertoires in COVID-19. Profiling relied on immunoSEQ multiplex PCR, and the TCRdb table lists in-frame clones only, not all of them. The repertoire includes about 190,000 clones, around 85% of them detected once, and roughly 12% sits in the top ten. The sequencing sample was made of peripheral blood. Every receptor here comes from a man aged 50 to 59 who had recovered from COVID-19.

The DNA of the CDR3 is TGTGCCAGCAGCGTAGGAGCCGGGACAGAGAAGGAGCAGTTCTTC. It encodes CASSVGAGTEKEQFF. V usage is TRBV9 and J usage is TRBJ2-1; 7 bases are a match to TRBD1. The CDR3 totals 15 residues. The ends lost 0 bases at V and 10 bases at J; junction bases unmatched: 10. CDR1 and CDR2 (germline): SGDLS, YYNGEE.

The chain joins TRBV5-1 to TRBJ1-4; TRBD1 matches 8 bases. V lost 0 bases, J lost 8 bases, and 6 bases stayed unmatched. Germline V lookup: CDR1 SGHRS, CDR2 YFSETQ. The CDR3 spans 15 residues. CDR3 sequence (DNA): TGCGCCAGCAGCTTGGCTGGACAGGGAACGGAAAAACTGTTTTTT. Translating gives CASSLAGQGTEKLFF.

The chain has TRBV7-2 and TRBJ2-7, with 9 bases matching TRBD2. Germline CDR1 and CDR2: SGHTA and FQGNSA. After removal of 5 bases from V and 4 bases from J, the junction contained 9 bases not matched to a gene. The CDR3 has 15 amino acids. The CDR3 DNA reads as TGTGCCAGCAGCCCCTTAGCGGGAGCTTTTTACGAGCAGTACTTC. Protein: CASSPLAGAFYEQYF.

V gene TRBV13 combines with J gene TRBJ1-4; possibly TRBD1 for D (5 bases). The V gene lost 5 bases and the J gene lost 5 bases, with 6 bases spanning the gap. The CDR3 has 12 residues. Germline-derived CDR1 and CDR2 are PRHDT and FYEKMQ (reference sequence). CDR3 sequence reads: CASSRGNEKLFF. The CDR3 nucleotides are TGTGCCAGCAGCAGGGGAAATGAAAAACTGTTTTTT.

This clone was picked up a small number of times. V and J are TRBV7-9 and TRBJ2-3, with TRBD2 matching over 14 bases. CDR3 size: 17 residues. After removal of 1 base from V and 3 bases from J, the junction contained 3 bases not matched to a gene. Germline values: CDR1 SEHNR, CDR2 FQNEAQ (reference sequence). The CDR3 sequence is CASSLGGLAGVTDTQYF. The CDR3 DNA follows: TGTGCCAGCAGCTTAGGGGGACTAGCGGGAGTGACAGATACGCAGTATTTT. Combining the CDR3 with reference TRBV7-9 and TRBJ2-3 gives the whole variable domain DTGVSQNPRHKITKRGQNVTFRCDPISEHNRLYWYRQTLGQGPEFLTYFQNEAQLEKSRLLSDRFSAERPKGSFSTLEIQRTEQGDSAMYLCASSLGGLAGVTDTQYFGPGTRLTVL.

The V and J genes are TRBV19 and TRBJ2-2; D gene ambiguous. Germline CDR1 LNHDA, CDR2 SQIVND (reference sequence). CDR3 size: 12 residues. Trimming removed 3 bases from V and 4 bases from J, with 3 bases in between. CDR3 nucleotides: TGTGCCAGTAGTATCGGCACCGGGGAGCTGTTTTTT. Protein sequence: CASSIGTGELFF.

This chain connects TRBV10-2 to TRBJ2-5, with D possibly TRBD2 on 5 matching bases. The CDR3 runs 13 residues. CDR1 WSHSY and CDR2 SAAADI come from the germline V gene. The V end lost 5 bases, the J end lost 4 bases, and 11 bases lay between the germline ends. CDR3 nucleotide sequence: TGCGCCAGCAGTTCTACTAGAGGAGAGACCCAGTACTTC. Translated, it gives CASSSTRGETQYF.

This clone was recorded a few times. The chain uses TRBV6-6 and TRBJ2-1; 13 bases agree with TRBD2. This CDR3 has 16 amino acids. Germline CDR1 reads MNHNY; CDR2 reads SVGAGI (reference sequence). V shed 5 bases and J 5 bases; nucleotides not matched to a gene: 6. This CDR3 reads CASSNPGLAGDNEQFF. The CDR3 DNA follows: TGTGCCAGCAGTAATCCAGGACTAGCGGGAGACAATGAGCAGTTCTTC.

V and J are TRBV18 and TRBJ1-3; possibly TRBD1 for D (6 bases). Deletions cut 4 bases from V and 4 bases from J, with 14 bases between. There are 15 residues in the CDR3. Looked up from germline, CDR1 is KGHSH and CDR2 is LQKENI. CDR3 protein: CASSRLQGKGNTIYF. DNA for the CDR3: TGTGCCAGCTCACGGTTACAGGGAAAAGGAAACACCATATATTTT.

This sequence joins TRBV7-2 and TRBJ2-1; TRBD2 might be the D (5 bases). Deletions cut 0 bases from V and 9 bases from J, with 15 bases between. The CDR3 sequence is 15 residues long. Germline loops: CDR1 SGHTA, CDR2 FQGNSA. DNA for the CDR3: TGTGCCAGCAGCTTAGCACTAGTTTACTCGGGTGAGCAGTTCTTC. It translates to CASSLALVYSGEQFF. The full variable domain, its missing parts supplied by reference TRBV7-2 and TRBJ2-1, is GAGVSQSPSNKVTEKGKDVELRCDPISGHTALYWYRQSLGQGLEFLIYFQGNSAPDKSGLPSDRFSAERTGGSVSTLTIQRTQQEDSAVYLCASSLALVYSGEQFFGPGTRLTVL.

The rearrangement joins TRBV4-1 to TRBJ2-1; possibly TRBD2 for D (5 bases). The CDR3 covers 12 residues. CDR1 and CDR2 from the germline V gene are MGHRA and YSYEKL. V was pared by 0 bases and J by 11 bases, with 8 bases between. Here the CDR3 reads CASSQDGGQQFF. The CDR3 DNA sequence: TGCGCCAGCAGCCAAGATGGCGGGCAGCAGTTCTTC.

The V and J genes are TRBV2 and TRBJ1-4, with 9 positions matching TRBD1. In germline, CDR1 is SNHLY, CDR2 FYNNEI. Germline trimming cut 4 bases from V and 5 bases from J; bases unmatched to any gene: 2. The CDR3 runs 14 residues. The CDR3 is CASSVQGANEKLFF. The DNA for the CDR3 is TGTGCCAGCAGTGTACAGGGGGCCAATGAAAAACTGTTTTTT.

This clone was observed a single time. The chain joins TRBV10-2 to TRBJ2-3; D is unclear. CDR3 length: 12 amino acids. V dropped 0 bases and J dropped 5 bases, with 3 bases sitting between them. Germline-derived CDR1 and CDR2 are WSHSY and SAAADI. In DNA form, the CDR3 reads TGCGCCAGCAGTGAGTCCAGAGATACGCAGTATTTT. Translated: CASSESRDTQYF.

This clone was observed a single time. The chain combines TRBV6-2 or TRBV6-3 with TRBJ2-1; TRBD2 matches 11 bases. The V gene end was trimmed by 2 bases and the J gene end by 7 bases; junction bases not matched to a gene: 13. The germline V gene has CDR1 MNHEY and CDR2 SVGEGT. CDR3 length equals 18 residues. The CDR3 sequence: CASSYDMTSGTSGNEQFF. The DNA of the CDR3 is TGTGCCAGCAGTTACGATATGACTAGCGGGACTTCGGGGAATGAGCAGTTCTTC.

A single count supports this clone. The chain uses TRBV28 and TRBJ2-3; 10 nucleotides align to TRBD2. The ends lost 2 bases at V and 0 bases at J; junction bases unmatched: 5. This CDR3 region has 17 residues. Germline-derived CDR1 and CDR2 are MDHEN and SYDVKM. The CDR3 nucleotides are TGTGCCAGCAGTTTAAGCGGGAGGGGGGATAGCACAGATACGCAGTATTTT. Translation: CASSLSGRGDSTDTQYF.

The CDR3 sequence: CATAVTTLNTEAFF. DNA of the CDR3: TGTGCCACCGCGGTGACTACTTTGAACACTGAAGCTTTCTTT. The V and J genes are TRBV15 and TRBJ1-1; D not resolved. In germline, CDR1 is LNHNV, CDR2 YYDKDF (reference sequence). This CDR3 contains 14 residues. V was pared by 8 bases and J by 0 bases, with 13 bases between.

The chain combines TRBV5-1 with TRBJ2-1; 12 nucleotides match TRBD2. Germline CDR1 SGHRS, CDR2 YFSETQ. V shed 5 bases, J shed 2 bases, and the junction held 5 bases outside the gene matches. This CDR3 spans 16 amino acids. The CDR3 coding sequence is TGCGCCAGCAGTCGGACTAGCGGGATCGCCTACAATGAGCAGTTCTTC. Translated: CASSRTSGIAYNEQFF.

This clone was recorded once. This rearrangement joins TRBV3-1 (or the pseudogene TRBV3-2) to TRBJ2-1; a weak D match, TRBD2 (5 bases). Germline CDR1 and CDR2: LGHDT and YNNKEL (reference sequence). Trimming pared 4 bases from V and 9 bases from J, leaving 13 bases between. The CDR3 has 13 amino acids. CDR3 loop: CASSPTSRSEQFF. The CDR3 bases are TGTGCCAGCAGCCCAACTAGTAGAAGTGAGCAGTTCTTC.

The V call is TRBV7-9, the J call TRBJ1-1; tentatively, D is TRBD1 (6 bases). The CDR3 runs to 14 residues. With 0 bases removed from V and 4 bases from J, the gap between germline ends came to 9 bases. The germline V gene has CDR1 SEHNR and CDR2 FQNEAQ (reference sequence). CDR3 region: CASSLAQGFTEAFF. CDR3 in DNA: TGTGCCAGCAGCTTAGCGCAGGGGTTCACTGAAGCTTTCTTT.

The chain is built from TRBV19 and TRBJ2-4, with 9 positions matching TRBD2. The CDR3 covers 19 residues. The germline gives CDR1 LNHDA, CDR2 SQIVND (reference sequence). The V gene end was trimmed by 2 bases and the J gene end by 0 bases; junction bases not matched to a gene: 11. The CDR3 DNA reads TGTGCCAGTAGTATACCCCCTTCTGTAGCGGGGGTAGCCAAAAACATTCAGTACTTC. Translated, it gives CASSIPPSVAGVAKNIQYF.

This clone turned up a few times. The same CDR3 is also encoded by other DNA sequences in this sample. The chain has TRBV5-1 and TRBJ2-6; unclear D gene. V shed 0 bases and J shed 2 bases, with 6 bases lying between them. The CDR3 runs 15 residues. Germline assignment: CDR1 SGHRS and CDR2 YFSETQ. CDR3: CASSLAPAGANVLTF. The CDR3, as DNA: TGCGCCAGCAGCTTGGCCCCCGCTGGGGCCAACGTCCTGACTTTC.

This chain joins TRBV3-1 (or the pseudogene TRBV3-2) and TRBJ2-7, with D possibly matching TRBD1 (6 bases). From germline, CDR1 is LGHDT and CDR2 YNNKEL (reference sequence). CDR3 size: 12 residues. Trimming removed 6 bases at V and 4 bases at J, with 10 bases between. The CDR3 here is CASSYDRYEQYF. The CDR3, as DNA: TGTGCCAGCAGTTACGACAGGTACGAGCAGTACTTC.

This chain uses TRBV3-1 (or the pseudogene TRBV3-2) with TRBJ1-5; no firm D call. Germline V gene data show CDR1 as LGHDT and CDR2 as YNNKEL (reference sequence). The CDR3 totals 13 residues. The V gene lost 4 bases and the J gene lost 7 bases, with 11 bases spanning the gap. CDR3 DNA: TGTGCCAGCAGCCTAGGAGATTTGCAGCCCCAGCATTTT. Its translation is CASSLGDLQPQHF.